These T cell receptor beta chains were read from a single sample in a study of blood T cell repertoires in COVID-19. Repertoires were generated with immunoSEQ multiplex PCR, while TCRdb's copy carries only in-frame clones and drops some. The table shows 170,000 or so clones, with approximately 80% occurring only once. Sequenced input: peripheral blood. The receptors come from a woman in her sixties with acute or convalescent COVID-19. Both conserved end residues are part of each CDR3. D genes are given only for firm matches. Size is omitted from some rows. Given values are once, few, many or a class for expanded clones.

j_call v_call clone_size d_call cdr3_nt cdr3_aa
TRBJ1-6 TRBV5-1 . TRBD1 TGCGCCAGCAACCGGGACAGTTCCAATTCACCCCTCCACTTT CASNRDSSNSPLHF
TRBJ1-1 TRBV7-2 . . TGTGCCAGCAGCTTGGGGGGTGAGGGCACTGAAGCTTTCTTT CASSLGGEGTEAFF
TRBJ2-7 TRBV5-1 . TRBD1 TGCGCCAGCAGCTTTGAGCCGGGACAGGGGGCAAGCGAGCAGTACTTC CASSFEPGQGASEQYF
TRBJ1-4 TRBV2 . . TGTGCCAGCAGTCCTGGCGGGGGTCATGAAAAACTGTTTTTT CASSPGGGHEKLFF
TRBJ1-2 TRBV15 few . TGTGCCACCAGCAGAGATCCCGGTTATGGCTACACCTTC CATSRDPGYGYTF
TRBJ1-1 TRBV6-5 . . TGTGCCAGCAGTTACTCGACGGGGTTGGCTTTCTTT CASSYSTGLAFF
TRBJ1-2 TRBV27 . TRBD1 TGTGCCAGCAGCTTCAGGGGGCCCCCCGGAGGCTACACCTTC CASSFRGPPGGYTF
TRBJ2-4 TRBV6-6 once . TGTGCCAGCAGTTACCCTCAGGGGAGTAAAAACATTCAGTACTTC CASSYPQGSKNIQYF
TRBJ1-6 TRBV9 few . TGTGCCAGCAGGGCGGGGACGTCAGGGTCCTATAATTCACCCCTCCACTTT CASRAGTSGSYNSPLHF
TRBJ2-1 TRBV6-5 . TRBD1 TGTGCCAGCAGTTCGGACAGGGGGCTTGGCAATGAGCAGTTCTTC CASSSDRGLGNEQFF
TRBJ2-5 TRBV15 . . TGTGCCACCAGCAGAGATCTGGAGACCCAGTACTTC CATSRDLETQYF
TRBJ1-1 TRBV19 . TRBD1 TGTGCCAGTAGGGCGGCGACAGGGCCTGAAGCTTTCTTT CASRAATGPEAFF
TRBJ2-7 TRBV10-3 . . TGTGCCATCAGTGTGGCAGGGCGAGGCGAGCAGTACTTC CAISVAGRGEQYF
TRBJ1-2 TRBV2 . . TGTGCCAGCAGTGTCGAGGGGGGGTATGGCTACACCTTC CASSVEGGYGYTF
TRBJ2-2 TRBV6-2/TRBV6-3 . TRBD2 TGTGCCAGCAGTTACGGGGGGGGACGCACCGGGGAGCTGTTTTTT CASSYGGGRTGELFF
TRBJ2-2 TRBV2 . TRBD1 TGTGCCAGCAGGAGGGACAGCCAAAACCGAGAGCTGTTTTTT CASRRDSQNRELFF